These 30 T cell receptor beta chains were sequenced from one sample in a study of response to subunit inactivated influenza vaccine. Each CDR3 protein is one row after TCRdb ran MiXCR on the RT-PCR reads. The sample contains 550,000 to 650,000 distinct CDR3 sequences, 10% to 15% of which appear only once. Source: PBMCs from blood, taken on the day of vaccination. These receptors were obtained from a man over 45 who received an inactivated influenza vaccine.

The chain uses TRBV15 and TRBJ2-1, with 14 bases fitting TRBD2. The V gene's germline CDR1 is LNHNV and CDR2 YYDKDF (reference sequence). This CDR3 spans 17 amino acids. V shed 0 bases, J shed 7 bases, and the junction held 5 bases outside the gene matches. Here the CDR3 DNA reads TGTGCCACCAGCAGAGATATGGGACTAGCGGGAGTGAATGAGCAGTTCTTC. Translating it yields CATSRDMGLAGVNEQFF.

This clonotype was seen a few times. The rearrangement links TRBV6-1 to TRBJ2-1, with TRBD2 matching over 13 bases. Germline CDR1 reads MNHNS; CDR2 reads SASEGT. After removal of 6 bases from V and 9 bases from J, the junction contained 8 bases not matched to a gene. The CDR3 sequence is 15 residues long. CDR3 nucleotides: TGTGCCAGCAGCACCGGACTAGCGGGAGAAGGTGAGCAGTTCTTC. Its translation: CASSTGLAGEGEQFF.

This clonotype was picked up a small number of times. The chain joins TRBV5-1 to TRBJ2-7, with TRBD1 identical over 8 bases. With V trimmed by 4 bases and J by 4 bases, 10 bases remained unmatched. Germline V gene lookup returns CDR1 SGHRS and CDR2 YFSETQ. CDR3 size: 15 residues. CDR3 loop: CASSPWGTGVYEQYF. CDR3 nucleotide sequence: TGCGCCAGCAGCCCCTGGGGGACAGGTGTGTACGAGCAGTACTTC.

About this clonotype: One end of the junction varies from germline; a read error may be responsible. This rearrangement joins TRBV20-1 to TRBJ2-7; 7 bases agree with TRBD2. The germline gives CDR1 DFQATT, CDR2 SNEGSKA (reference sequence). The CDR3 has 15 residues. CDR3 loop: CSAKNWGGPAYERYF. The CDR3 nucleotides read TGCAGTGCTAAGAACTGGGGGGGACCAGCCTACGAGCGGTACTTC.

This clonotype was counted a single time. The CDR3 sequence is CAISWTSGRAAEQFF. The CDR3, as DNA: TGTGCCATCAGTTGGACTAGCGGGAGGGCGGCTGAGCAGTTCTTC. The chain carries TRBV10-3 and TRBJ2-1; TRBD2 aligns across 15 bases. Germline-derived CDR1 and CDR2 are ENHRY and SYGVKD. The CDR3 is 15 residues long. Germline trimming cut 5 bases from V and 9 bases from J; bases unmatched to any gene: 5.

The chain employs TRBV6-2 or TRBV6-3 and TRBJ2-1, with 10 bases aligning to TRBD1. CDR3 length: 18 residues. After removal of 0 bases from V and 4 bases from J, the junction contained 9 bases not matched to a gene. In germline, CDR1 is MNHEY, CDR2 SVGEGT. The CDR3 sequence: CASSYSILRGQGYNEQFF. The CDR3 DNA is TGTGCCAGCAGTTACTCGATTCTTAGGGGACAGGGGTACAATGAGCAGTTCTTC.

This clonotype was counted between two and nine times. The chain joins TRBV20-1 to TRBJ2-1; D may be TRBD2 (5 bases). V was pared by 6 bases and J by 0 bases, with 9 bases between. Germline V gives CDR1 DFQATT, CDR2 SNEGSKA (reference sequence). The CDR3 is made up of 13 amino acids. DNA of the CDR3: TGCAGTGCCCCCCGGGGCTCCTACAATGAGCAGTTCTTC. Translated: CSAPRGSYNEQFF.

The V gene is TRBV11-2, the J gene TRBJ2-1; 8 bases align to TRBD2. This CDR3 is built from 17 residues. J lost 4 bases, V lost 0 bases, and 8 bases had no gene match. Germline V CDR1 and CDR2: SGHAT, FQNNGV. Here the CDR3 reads CASSLDWGLGGYNEQFF. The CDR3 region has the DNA TGTGCCAGCAGCTTAGATTGGGGACTAGGCGGATACAATGAGCAGTTCTTC.

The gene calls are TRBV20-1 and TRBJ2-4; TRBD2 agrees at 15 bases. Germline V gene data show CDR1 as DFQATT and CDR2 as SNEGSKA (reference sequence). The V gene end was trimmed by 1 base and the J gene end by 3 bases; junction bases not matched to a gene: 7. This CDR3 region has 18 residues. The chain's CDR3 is CSARAGLAGGPGKNIQYF. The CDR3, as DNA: TGCAGTGCTAGAGCCGGACTAGCGGGAGGGCCCGGCAAAAACATTCAGTACTTC.

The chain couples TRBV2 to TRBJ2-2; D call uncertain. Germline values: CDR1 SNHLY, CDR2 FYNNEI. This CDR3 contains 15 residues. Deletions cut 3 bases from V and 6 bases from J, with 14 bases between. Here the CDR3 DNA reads TGTGCCAGCAGTGACCCGGGTGTGGTGGCCGGGGAGCTGTTTTTT. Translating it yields CASSDPGVVAGELFF. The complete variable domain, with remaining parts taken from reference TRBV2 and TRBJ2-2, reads EPEVTQTPSHQVTQMGQEVILRCVPISNHLYFYWYRQILGQKVEFLVSFYNNEISEKSEIFDDQFSVERPDGSNFTLKIRSTKLEDSAMYFCASSDPGVVAGELFFGEGSRLTVL.

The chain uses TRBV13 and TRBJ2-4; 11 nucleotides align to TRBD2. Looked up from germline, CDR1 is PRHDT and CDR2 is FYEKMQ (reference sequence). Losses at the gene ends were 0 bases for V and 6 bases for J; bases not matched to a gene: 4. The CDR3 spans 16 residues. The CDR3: CASSLGTSGIRNIQYF. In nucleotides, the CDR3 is TGTGCCAGCAGCTTAGGGACTAGCGGGATCAGAAACATTCAGTACTTC.

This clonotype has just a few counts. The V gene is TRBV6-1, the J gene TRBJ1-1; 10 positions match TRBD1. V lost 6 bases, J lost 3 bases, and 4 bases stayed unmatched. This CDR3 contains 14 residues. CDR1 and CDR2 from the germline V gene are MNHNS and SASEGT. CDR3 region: CASSQTGGHTEAFF. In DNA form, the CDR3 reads TGTGCCAGCAGCCAGACAGGGGGCCACACTGAAGCTTTCTTT.

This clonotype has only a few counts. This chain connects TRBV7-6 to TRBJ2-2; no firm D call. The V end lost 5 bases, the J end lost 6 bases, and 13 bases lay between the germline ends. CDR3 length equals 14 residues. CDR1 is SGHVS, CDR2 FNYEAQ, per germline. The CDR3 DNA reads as TGTGCCAGCAGCCCCAGAAGAGTGGCCGGGGAGCTGTTTTTT. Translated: CASSPRRVAGELFF.

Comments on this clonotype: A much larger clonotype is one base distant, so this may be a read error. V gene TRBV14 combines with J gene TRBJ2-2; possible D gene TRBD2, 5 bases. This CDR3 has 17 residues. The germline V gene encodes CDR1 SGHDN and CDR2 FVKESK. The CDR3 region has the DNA TGTGCCAGCAGCCAAGATGTAGGACGGTTGAACACCGGGGAGCCGTTTTTT. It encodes CASSQDVGRLNTGEPFF.

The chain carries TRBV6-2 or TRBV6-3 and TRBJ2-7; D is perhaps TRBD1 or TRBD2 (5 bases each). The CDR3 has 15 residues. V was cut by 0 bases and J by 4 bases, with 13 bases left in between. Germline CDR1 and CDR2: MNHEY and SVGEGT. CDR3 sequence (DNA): TGTGCCAGCAGTTACTCGGGGGTAATGTCGTACGAGCAGTACTTC. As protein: CASSYSGVMSYEQYF.

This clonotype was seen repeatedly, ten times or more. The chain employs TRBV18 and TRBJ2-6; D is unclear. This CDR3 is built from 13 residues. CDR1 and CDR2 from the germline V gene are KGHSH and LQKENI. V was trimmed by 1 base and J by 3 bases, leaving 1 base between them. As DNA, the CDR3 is TGTGCCAGCTCACCACTTGGGGCCAACGTCCTGACTTTC. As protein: CASSPLGANVLTF.

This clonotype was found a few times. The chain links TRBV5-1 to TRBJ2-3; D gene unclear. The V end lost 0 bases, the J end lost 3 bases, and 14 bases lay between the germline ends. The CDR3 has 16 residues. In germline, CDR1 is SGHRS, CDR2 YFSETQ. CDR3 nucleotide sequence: TGCGCCAGCAGCTTGGGGGCCTTACAAGAAACAGATACGCAGTATTTT. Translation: CASSLGALQETDTQYF.

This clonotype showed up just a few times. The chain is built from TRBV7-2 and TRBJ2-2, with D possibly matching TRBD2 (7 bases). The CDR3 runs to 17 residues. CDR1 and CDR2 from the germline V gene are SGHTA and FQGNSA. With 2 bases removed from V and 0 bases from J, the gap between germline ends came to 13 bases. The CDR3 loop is CASSLSFGGPNTGELFF. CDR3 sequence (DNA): TGTGCCAGCAGCTTATCATTCGGGGGGCCGAACACCGGGGAGCTGTTTTTT.

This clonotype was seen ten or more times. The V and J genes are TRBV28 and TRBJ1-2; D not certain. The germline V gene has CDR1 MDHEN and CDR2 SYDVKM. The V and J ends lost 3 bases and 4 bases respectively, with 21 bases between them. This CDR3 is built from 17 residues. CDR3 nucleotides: TGTGCCAGCAGTTTTTCTGGGGATTTGACCCAGCTCTATGGCTACACCTTC. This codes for CASSFSGDLTQLYGYTF.

The CDR3 loop is CASSSLGEGLYSYEQYF. CDR3 coding DNA: TGTGCCAGCAGTTCGTTGGGCGAGGGACTGTACTCCTACGAGCAGTACTTC. The rearrangement uses TRBV28 and TRBJ2-7; tentative D call: TRBD2 (6 bases). With 4 bases removed from V and 0 bases from J, the gap between germline ends came to 19 bases. Germline V CDR1 and CDR2: MDHEN, SYDVKM. The CDR3 loop spans 17 amino acids.

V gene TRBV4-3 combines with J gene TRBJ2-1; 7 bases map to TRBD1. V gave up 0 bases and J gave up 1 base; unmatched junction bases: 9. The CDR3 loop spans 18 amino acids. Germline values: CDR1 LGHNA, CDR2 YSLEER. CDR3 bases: TGCGCCAGCAGCCAAGATCTAGGGGGCTTGAGTTCCTACAATGAGCAGTTCTTC. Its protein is CASSQDLGGLSSYNEQFF.

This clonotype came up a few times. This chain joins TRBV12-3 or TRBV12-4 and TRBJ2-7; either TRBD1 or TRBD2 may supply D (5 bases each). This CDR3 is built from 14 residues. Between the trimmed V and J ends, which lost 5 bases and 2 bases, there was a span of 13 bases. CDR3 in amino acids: CASSNRDGAYEQYF. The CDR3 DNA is TGTGCCAGCAGTAACCGGGACGGAGCCTACGAGCAGTACTTC.

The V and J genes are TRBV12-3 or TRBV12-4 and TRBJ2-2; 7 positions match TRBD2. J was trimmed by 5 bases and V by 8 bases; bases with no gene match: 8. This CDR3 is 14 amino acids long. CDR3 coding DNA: TGTGCCAGCTTGAGGACTAGTAGGACCGGGGAGCTGTTTTTT. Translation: CASLRTSRTGELFF.

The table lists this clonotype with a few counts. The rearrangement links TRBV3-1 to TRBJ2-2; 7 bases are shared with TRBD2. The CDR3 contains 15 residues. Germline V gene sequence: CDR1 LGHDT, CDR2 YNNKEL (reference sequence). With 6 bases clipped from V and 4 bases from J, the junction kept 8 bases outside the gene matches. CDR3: CASSQPGLSTGELFF. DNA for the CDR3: TGTGCCAGCAGTCAACCGGGACTAAGCACCGGGGAGCTGTTTTTT.

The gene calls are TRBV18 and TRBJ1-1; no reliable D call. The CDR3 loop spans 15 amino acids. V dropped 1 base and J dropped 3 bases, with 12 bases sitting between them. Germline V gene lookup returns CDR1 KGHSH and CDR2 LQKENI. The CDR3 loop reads CASSPQKGRYTEAFF. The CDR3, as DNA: TGTGCCAGCTCACCACAAAAGGGCAGATACACTGAAGCTTTCTTT.

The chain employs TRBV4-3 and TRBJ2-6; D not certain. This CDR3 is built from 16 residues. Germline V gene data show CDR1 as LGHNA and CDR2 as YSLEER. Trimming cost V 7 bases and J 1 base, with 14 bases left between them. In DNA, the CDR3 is TGCGCCAGCACGGACGTTGGGCCTTCTGGGGCCAACGTCCTGACTTTC. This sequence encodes CASTDVGPSGANVLTF.

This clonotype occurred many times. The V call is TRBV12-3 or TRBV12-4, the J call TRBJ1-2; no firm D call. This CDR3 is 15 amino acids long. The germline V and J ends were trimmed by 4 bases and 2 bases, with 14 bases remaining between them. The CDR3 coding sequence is TGTGCCAGCAGTTACAACCCCCGAGGCAACTATGGCTACACCTTC. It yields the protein CASSYNPRGNYGYTF.

The CDR3 DNA follows: TGCAGCGTTGCCCCGACAGGGAACGAGCAGTACTTC. Translation gives CSVAPTGNEQYF. This rearrangement joins TRBV29-1 to TRBJ2-7; 7 positions agree with TRBD1. The CDR3 contains 12 residues. Germline CDR1 is SQVTM and CDR2 is ANQGSEA. Unmatched junction bases numbered 5, after V lost 4 bases and J lost 5 bases.

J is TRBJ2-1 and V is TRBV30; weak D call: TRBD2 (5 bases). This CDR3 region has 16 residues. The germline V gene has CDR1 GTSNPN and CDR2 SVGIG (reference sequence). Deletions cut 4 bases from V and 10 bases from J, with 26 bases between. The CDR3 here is CAWNLAITITRGEQFF. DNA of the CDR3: TGTGCCTGGAATCTAGCCATTACCATAACCAGAGGGGAGCAGTTCTTC.

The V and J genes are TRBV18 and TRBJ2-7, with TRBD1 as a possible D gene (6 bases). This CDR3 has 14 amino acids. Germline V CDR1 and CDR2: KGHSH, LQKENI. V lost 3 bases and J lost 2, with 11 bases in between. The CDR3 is CASSPGGATYEQYF. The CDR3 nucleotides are TGTGCCAGCTCACCTGGGGGCGCTACCTACGAGCAGTACTTC. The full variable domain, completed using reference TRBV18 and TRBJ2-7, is NAGVMQNPRHLVRRRGQEARLRCSPMKGHSHVYWYRQLPEEGLKFMVYLQKENIIDESGMPKERFSAEFPKEGPSILRIQQVVRGDSAAYFCASSPGGATYEQYFGPGTRLTVT.